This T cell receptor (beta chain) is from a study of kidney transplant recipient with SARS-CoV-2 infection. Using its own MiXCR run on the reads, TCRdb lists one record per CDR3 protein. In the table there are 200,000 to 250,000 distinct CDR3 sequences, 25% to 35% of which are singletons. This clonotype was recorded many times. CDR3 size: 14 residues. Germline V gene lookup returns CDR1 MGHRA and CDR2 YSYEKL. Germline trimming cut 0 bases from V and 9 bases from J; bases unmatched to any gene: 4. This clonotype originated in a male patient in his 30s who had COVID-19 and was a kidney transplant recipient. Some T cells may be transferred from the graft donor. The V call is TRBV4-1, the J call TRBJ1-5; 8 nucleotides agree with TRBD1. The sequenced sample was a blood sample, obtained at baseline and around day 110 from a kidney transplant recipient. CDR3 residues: CASSQDRGQRPQHF. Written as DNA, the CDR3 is TGCGCCAGCAGCCAAGACAGGGGGCAACGGCCCCAGCATTTT.